This TCR beta chain was observed in a study of graft-versus-host responses after intestinal transplantation. Data came from immunoSEQ multiplex PCR; TCRdb stores just in-frame clones and leaves some out. Among around 23,000 clones listed, about 92% were seen once. Germline lookup yields CDR1 LGHNT and CDR2 FRNRAP. The CDR3 is made up of 17 amino acids. Trimming removed 0 bases at V and 5 bases at J, with 17 bases between. The source of this sequence is a human patient who received an intestinal transplant, so some T cells may come from the graft donor. The J gene is TRBJ2-4, the V gene TRBV12-5, with a possible D match to TRBD1 (6 bases). This specimen was PBMCs, taken 18 days after transplant. CDR3 region: CASGLVLGREGENIQYF. The DNA for the CDR3 is TGTGCTAGTGGTTTGGTACTCGGTAGAGAGGGGGAAAACATTCAGTACTTC.